This TCR beta chain was retrieved from a study of cytomegalovirus exposure and HLA in healthy donors. Study overall: Approximately 81% of a few hundred genotyped donors fell in the Caucasian-associated ancestry cluster.

Researchers ran the PCR with 60 Vbeta and 13 Jbeta primers. The data were produced by immunoSEQ multiplex PCR, yet TCRdb's version contains in-frame clones alone and is incomplete. The sample has approximately 150,000 clones; about 80% are singletons. Germline values: CDR1 SEHNR, CDR2 FQNEAQ (reference sequence). The CDR3 covers 14 residues. V gave up 5 bases and J gave up 0 bases; unmatched junction bases: 3. Study-wide results and limits: In vitro assays verified that a few CMV-associated chains recognized CMV antigens specifically.

The count of this clone is one. As yet, its antigen is unknown. Sequenced material: PBMCs. This sequence was found in a man aged 40-49 years in good health and CMV-seropositive. This chain uses TRBV7-9 with TRBJ1-1, with 7 bases that match TRBD1. The chain's CDR3 is CASSLDRVNTEAFF. CDR3 DNA sequence: TGTGCCAGCAGCCTTGACAGGGTGAACACTGAAGCTTTCTTT.